The 25 T cell receptor beta chains below all came from one sample that was sequenced in a study of blood T cell repertoires in COVID-19. TCRdb keeps only in-frame clones here, not all; method: immunoSEQ multiplex PCR. The sample records around 140,000 clones, around 90% being singletons. The sequencing sample was made of peripheral blood. The receptors shown here come from a woman in her fifties or sixties with acute or convalescent COVID-19.

This sequence joins TRBV3-1 (or the pseudogene TRBV3-2) and TRBJ1-1, with D possibly being TRBD1 (6 bases). The CDR3 runs 13 residues. With 1 base removed from V and 6 bases from J, the gap between germline ends came to 9 bases. Per germline, CDR1 LGHDT and CDR2 YNNKEL (reference sequence). The CDR3, as DNA: TGTGCCAGCAGCCAAGCAACAGGGTCTGAAGCTTTCTTT. This translates into CASSQATGSEAFF.

V usage is TRBV3-1 (or the pseudogene TRBV3-2) and J usage is TRBJ1-2; weak D call: TRBD1 (6 bases). The CDR3 is 15 amino acids. Per the germline V gene, CDR1 is LGHDT and CDR2 is YNNKEL (reference sequence). The V end was cut by 3 bases, the J end by 5 bases, with 16 bases between. CDR3 coding DNA: TGTGCCAGCAGCCATGATGGGGGGGCATCTTATGGCTACACCTTC. Its protein product is CASSHDGGASYGYTF.

This clone was observed once. Relative to the germline gene, one junction end is altered; a read error may explain this. The rearrangement links TRBV6-6 to TRBJ2-7; 7 positions match TRBD1. The CDR3 has 12 amino acids. CDR1 and CDR2 (germline): MNHNY, SVGAGI (reference sequence). The CDR3 sequence: CASSLRQGLKHF. The CDR3 DNA follows: TGTGCCAGCAGTTTGCGACAGGGCCTTAAGCACTTC.

This clone has a single count. The chain couples TRBV18 to TRBJ1-5; weak D call: TRBD1 (6 bases). The germline CDR1 and CDR2 sequences are KGHSH and LQKENI. Trimming took 1 base from V and 7 from J, leaving 11 bases between them. The CDR3 has 14 amino acids. Here the CDR3 DNA reads TGTGCCAGCTCACCACGACAGGACGGGCAGCCCCAGCATTTT. It is translated as CASSPRQDGQPQHF.

The V and J genes are TRBV6-4 and TRBJ2-1; TRBD1 matches 9 bases. Germline values: CDR1 MRHNA, CDR2 SNTAGT. This CDR3 spans 15 amino acids. Trimming cost V 4 bases and J 7 bases; bases outside gene matches: 8. The CDR3 sequence: CASSVGTGIPNEQFF. CDR3 DNA: TGTGCCAGCAGTGTAGGGACAGGGATTCCTAATGAGCAGTTCTTC.

The V gene is TRBV7-2, the J gene TRBJ1-5; no definite D call. The CDR3 loop spans 14 amino acids. Germline lookup yields CDR1 SGHTA and CDR2 FQGNSA. The V end lost 2 bases, the J end lost 3 bases, and 8 bases lay between the germline ends. CDR3 protein: CASSLFSPNQPQHF. The CDR3 coding sequence is TGTGCCAGCAGCTTATTCTCTCCCAATCAGCCCCAGCATTTT.

This clone turned up a few times. V and J are TRBV5-1 and TRBJ2-2; D perhaps matches TRBD1 (5 bases). The CDR3 is 16 residues long. Per the germline V gene, CDR1 is SGHRS and CDR2 is YFSETQ. V lost 0 bases to trimming and J lost 0 bases, with 9 bases between them. Here the CDR3 reads CASSLGQSANTGELFF. The CDR3 DNA sequence: TGCGCCAGCAGCTTGGGACAGAGCGCGAACACCGGGGAGCTGTTTTTT. Based on the CDR3 plus reference TRBV5-1 and TRBJ2-2, the full variable domain is KAGVTQTPRYLIKTRGQQVTLSCSPISGHRSVSWYQQTPGQGLQFLFEYFSETQRNKGNFPGRFSGRQFSNSRSEMNVSTLELGDSALYLCASSLGQSANTGELFFGEGSRLTVL.

The chain uses TRBV12-3 or TRBV12-4 and TRBJ1-2; no clear D. The length of the CDR3 is 13 residues. V was shortened by 5 bases and J by 8 bases, with 15 bases between the two germline ends. CDR3 region: CASSAPGKGGYTF. The CDR3 nucleotides are TGTGCCAGCAGTGCTCCCGGGAAAGGGGGCTACACCTTC.

The gene calls are TRBV2 and TRBJ2-1, with TRBD2 identical over 8 bases. CDR3 length: 13 residues. Trimming took 6 bases from V and 9 from J; bases not matched to a gene: 7. Looked up from germline, CDR1 is SNHLY and CDR2 is FYNNEI. CDR3: CASSLREGGEQFF. Written as DNA, the CDR3 is TGTGCCAGCAGCCTCCGGGAGGGCGGTGAGCAGTTCTTC. Full variable domain (missing parts from reference TRBV2 and TRBJ2-1): EPEVTQTPSHQVTQMGQEVILRCVPISNHLYFYWYRQILGQKVEFLVSFYNNEISEKSEIFDDQFSVERPDGSNFTLKIRSTKLEDSAMYFCASSLREGGEQFFGPGTRLTVL.

This chain connects TRBV7-8 to TRBJ1-2; D gene ambiguous. V was pared by 3 bases and J by 5 bases, with 7 bases between. The length of the CDR3 is 12 residues. Germline V gives CDR1 SGHVS, CDR2 FQNEAQ. CDR3 DNA: TGTGCCAGCAGCTTGGAGCTTTATGGCTACACCTTC. Amino acid sequence: CASSLELYGYTF. Filled out from reference TRBV7-8 and TRBJ1-2, the complete variable domain reads GAGVSQSPRYKVAKRGQDVALRCDPISGHVSLFWYQQALGQGPEFLTYFQNEAQLDKSGLPSDRFFAERPEGSVSTLKIQRTQQEDSAVYLCASSLELYGYTFGSGTRLTVV.

The rearrangement uses TRBV6-5 and TRBJ2-1, with 11 bases that match TRBD1. V trimming: 2 bases; J trimming: 7 bases; junction bases outside the gene matches: 7. The CDR3 length is 16 residues. Germline CDR1 is MNHEY and CDR2 is SVGAGI. This CDR3 reads CASSYGGQGARNEQFF. CDR3 bases: TGTGCCAGCAGTTACGGAGGACAGGGGGCTAGAAATGAGCAGTTCTTC.

The chain links TRBV6-1 to TRBJ2-3; D not resolved. Trimming removed 1 base from V and 1 base from J, with 12 bases in between. Germline V lookup: CDR1 MNHNS, CDR2 SASEGT. This CDR3 is 16 amino acids long. The CDR3 nucleotides read TGTGCCAGCAGTGAAGGGCTAGGCCTGGGCACAGATACGCAGTATTTT. As protein: CASSEGLGLGTDTQYF.

The gene calls are TRBV6-5 and TRBJ2-7, with D perhaps matching TRBD2 (7 bases). CDR3 length: 15 residues. Per germline, CDR1 MNHEY and CDR2 SVGAGI. V gave up 2 bases and J gave up 3 bases, with 14 bases separating them. The CDR3 is CASSYEGGEYYEQYF. The CDR3 bases are TGTGCCAGCAGTTACGAGGGGGGGGAGTACTACGAGCAGTACTTC.

In its sample, this clone was seen once. This sequence joins TRBV7-2 and TRBJ2-7, with TRBD2 as a possible D gene (5 bases). Per the germline V gene, CDR1 is SGHTA and CDR2 is FQGNSA. Deletions cut 5 bases from V and 3 bases from J, with 11 bases between. CDR3 size: 13 residues. CDR3 in amino acids: CASSQPGDYEQYF. The CDR3 nucleotides are TGTGCCAGCAGCCAACCCGGGGACTACGAGCAGTACTTC.

The chain couples TRBV5-1 to TRBJ2-6, with D unresolved. The CDR3 totals 15 residues. Per the germline V gene, CDR1 is SGHRS and CDR2 is YFSETQ. The V end was cut by 5 bases, the J end by 2 bases, with 11 bases between. In DNA, the CDR3 is TGCGCCAGCAGAAATGAGATTGCTGGGGCCAACGTCCTGACTTTC. As protein: CASRNEIAGANVLTF.

The rearrangement links TRBV11-2 to TRBJ1-6; D uncertain. The CDR3 length is 15 residues. CDR1 SGHAT and CDR2 FQNNGV come from the germline V gene. V lost 5 bases and J 9 bases, leaving 17 bases between the germline ends. CDR3 loop: CASSADGVRGSPLHF. The CDR3 DNA sequence: TGTGCCAGCAGCGCAGACGGGGTACGGGGTTCACCCCTCCACTTT. Filled out from reference TRBV11-2 and TRBJ1-6, the complete variable domain reads EAGVAQSPRYKIIEKRQSVAFWCNPISGHATLYWYQQILGQGPKLLIQFQNNGVVDDSQLPKDRFSAERLKGVDSTLKIQPAKLEDSAVYLCASSADGVRGSPLHFGNGTRLTVT.

Comment on this clone: Additional DNA sequences in this sample encode the identical CDR3. The chain links TRBV5-1 to TRBJ1-4; a weak D match, TRBD1 (5 bases). The CDR3 is 14 amino acids. V dropped 0 bases and J dropped 4 bases, with 7 bases sitting between them. CDR1 and CDR2 (germline): SGHRS, YFSETQ. The CDR3 DNA sequence: TGCGCCAGCAGCTTGGGGCAGGGTAATGAAAAACTGTTTTTT. Translating it yields CASSLGQGNEKLFF.

The chain carries TRBV5-4 and TRBJ2-2, with 9 positions matching TRBD2. The trim removed 2 bases at V and 4 bases at J, leaving 9 bases unmatched. The germline V gene encodes CDR1 SGHNT and CDR2 YYREEE (reference sequence). The CDR3 sequence is 17 residues long. CDR3 loop: CASSFGAGGPGTGELFF. The CDR3 DNA is TGTGCCAGCAGCTTTGGCGCGGGGGGGCCCGGCACCGGGGAGCTGTTTTTT.

The chain joins TRBV4-3 to TRBJ2-1; weak D call: TRBD1 (6 bases). This CDR3 is built from 14 residues. V was trimmed by 3 bases and J by 4 bases, leaving 10 bases between them. Germline CDR1 LGHNA, CDR2 YSLEER. The CDR3 DNA sequence: TGCGCCAGCAGCCAGATGACAGGTTACAATGAGCAGTTCTTC. Its protein is CASSQMTGYNEQFF.

The genes are TRBV29-1 and TRBJ1-2; 10 nucleotides line up with TRBD1. The CDR3 loop spans 13 amino acids. The germline V gene has CDR1 SQVTM and CDR2 ANQGSEA. V was clipped by 7 bases and J by 4 bases; unmatched bases: 6. The CDR3 loop reads CSERQGAGYGYTF. CDR3 DNA: TGCAGCGAGAGACAGGGGGCGGGCTATGGCTACACCTTC.

The table lists this clone with a few counts. The chain couples TRBV30 to TRBJ1-2; TRBD1 agrees at 8 bases. This CDR3 spans 13 amino acids. Germline CDR1 is GTSNPN and CDR2 is SVGIG (reference sequence). With 3 bases clipped from V and 4 bases from J, the junction kept 4 bases outside the gene matches. In DNA form, the CDR3 reads TGTGCCTGGAGGAGGGACAGGCCCTATGGCTACACCTTC. This gives the protein CAWRRDRPYGYTF.

The rearrangement links TRBV28 to TRBJ1-2, with TRBD1 as a possible D gene (5 bases). This CDR3 region has 14 residues. V lost 2 bases and J lost 3, with 10 bases in between. Germline CDR1 reads MDHEN; CDR2 reads SYDVKM. This CDR3 reads CASSLNTGYYGYTF. Here the CDR3 DNA reads TGTGCCAGCAGTTTAAATACAGGCTACTATGGCTACACCTTC.

This chain uses TRBV11-2 with TRBJ2-1; 10 bases line up with TRBD2. This CDR3 is built from 15 residues. Trimming removed 4 bases from V and 4 bases from J; junction bases left unmatched: 4. Germline values: CDR1 SGHAT, CDR2 FQNNGV. The CDR3 DNA reads TGTGCCAGCAGCTATGGGACTAGCGCTTACAATGAGCAGTTCTTC. This gives the protein CASSYGTSAYNEQFF.

The chain is built from TRBV5-6 and TRBJ2-3; 10 bases fit TRBD2. The CDR3 totals 18 residues. CDR1 and CDR2 from the germline V gene are SGHDT and YYEEEE. The junction had 9 bases not matched to a gene; V was cut back by 1 base and J by 1 base. The CDR3 coding sequence is TGTGCCAGCAGCTTGCGGAGCGGGGGGGCCTATGGCACAGATACGCAGTATTTT. This translates into CASSLRSGGAYGTDTQYF. Full variable domain (remainder filled in from reference TRBV5-6 and TRBJ2-3): DAGVTQSPTHLIKTRGQQVTLRCSPKSGHDTVSWYQQALGQGPQFIFQYYEEEERQRGNFPDRFSGHQFPNYSSELNVNALLLGDSALYLCASSLRSGGAYGTDTQYFGPGTRLTVL.

In DNA form, the CDR3 reads TGCGCCAGCAGCCAAGATCTGGGAGCTGGAAACACCATATATTTT. Its protein is CASSQDLGAGNTIYF. The chain recombines TRBV4-3 with TRBJ1-3; no definite D call. Germline lookup yields CDR1 LGHNA and CDR2 YSLEER. CDR3 length: 15 residues. The V end was cut by 0 bases, the J end by 2 bases, with 8 bases between.